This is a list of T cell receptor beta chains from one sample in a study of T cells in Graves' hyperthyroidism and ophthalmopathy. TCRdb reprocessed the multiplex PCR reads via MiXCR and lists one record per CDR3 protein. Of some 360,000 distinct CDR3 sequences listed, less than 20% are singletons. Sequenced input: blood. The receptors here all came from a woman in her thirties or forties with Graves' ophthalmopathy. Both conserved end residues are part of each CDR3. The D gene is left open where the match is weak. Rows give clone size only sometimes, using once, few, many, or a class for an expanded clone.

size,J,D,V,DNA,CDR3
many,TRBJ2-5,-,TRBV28,TGTGCCAGCAGTTTAAGGGGGCAAGAGACCCAGTACTTC,CASSLRGQETQYF
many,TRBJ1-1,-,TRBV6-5,TGTGCCAGCAGTCGGAATATGAACACTGAAGCTTTCTTT,CASSRNMNTEAFF
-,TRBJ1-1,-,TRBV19,TGTGCCAGTAGTACAAGGGAGGTGGGCACTGAAGCTTTCTTT,CASSTREVGTEAFF
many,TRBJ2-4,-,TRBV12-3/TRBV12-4,TGTGCCAGCAGTTTTATAAGGGACAAAAACATTCAGTACTTC,CASSFIRDKNIQYF
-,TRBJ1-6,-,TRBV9,TGTGCCAGCAGCGTAGGGGCCGAGGGGGAAAATTCACCCCTCCACTTT,CASSVGAEGENSPLHF
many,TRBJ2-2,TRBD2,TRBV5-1,TGCGCCAGCAGCTCGGGGACTAGCGGGAGGTCGGAGCTGTTTTTT,CASSSGTSGRSELFF
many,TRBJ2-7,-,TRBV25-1,TGTGCCAGCAGTGAATATCCCTACGAGCAGTACTTC,CASSEYPYEQYF
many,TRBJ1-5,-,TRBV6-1,TGTGCCAGCAGTCCTTCTCTGGCAGGGGCCACTCGGCATTTT,CASSPSLAGATRHF
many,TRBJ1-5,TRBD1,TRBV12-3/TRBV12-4,TGTGCCAGCAGCACAGGGGGCAATCAGCCCCAGCATTTT,CASSTGGNQPQHF
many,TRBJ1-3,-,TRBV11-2,TGTGCCAGCAGCTTAGGAGGAACATCTGGAAACACCATATATTTT,CASSLGGTSGNTIYF
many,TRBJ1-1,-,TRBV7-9,TGTGCCAGCGGCGGGAGGAACACTGAAGCTTTCTTT,CASGGRNTEAFF
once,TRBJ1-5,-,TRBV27,TGTGCCAGCAGTTTATGTGAGGCCCTCAGACAGCCCCAGCATTTT,CASSLCEALRQPQHF
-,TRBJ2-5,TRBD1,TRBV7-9,TGTGCCAGCAGCCGGGACAGGGGAATTCGAGAGACCCAGTACTTC,CASSRDRGIRETQYF
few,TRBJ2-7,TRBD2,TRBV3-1,TGTGCCAGCAGCCTCAGAACTAGCGGGGTGGCCTACGAGCAGTACTTC,CASSLRTSGVAYEQYF
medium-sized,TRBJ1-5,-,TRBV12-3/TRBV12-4,TGTGCCAGCAGTTCTACACGGGGCAATCAGCCCCAGCATTTT,CASSSTRGNQPQHF
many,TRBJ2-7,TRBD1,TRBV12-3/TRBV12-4,TGTGCCAGCAGTTTAGTCCCCGGGACAGGGGGCGGCGAGCAGTACTTC,CASSLVPGTGGGEQYF
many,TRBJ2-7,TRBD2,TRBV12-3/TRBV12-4,TGTGCCAGCAGCCCCGGACTAGCGGGAGGCATCTACGAGCAGTACTTC,CASSPGLAGGIYEQYF
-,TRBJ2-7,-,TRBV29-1,TGCAGCGTTGCGCTCTGGACCTCCGAGCAGTACTTC,CSVALWTSEQYF
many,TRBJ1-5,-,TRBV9,TGTGCCAGCAGCGTAGGTGGGGGGAGCCAGCCCCAGCATTTT,CASSVGGGSQPQHF
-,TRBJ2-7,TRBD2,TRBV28,TGTGCCAGCGTACTAGCGGGAGTAGCTAGCTCCTACGAGCAGTACTTC,CASVLAGVASSYEQYF
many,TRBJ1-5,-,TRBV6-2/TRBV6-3,TGTGCCAGCAGTTCCCGGACGGCTCACCCCCAGCATTTT,CASSSRTAHPQHF
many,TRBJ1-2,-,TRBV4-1,TGCGCCAGCAGCCAAACGATGGACGCGACTAACTATGGCTACACCTTC,CASSQTMDATNYGYTF
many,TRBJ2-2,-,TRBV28,TGTGCCAGCAGTTTATTGAGGGATACCGGGGAGCTGTTTTTT,CASSLLRDTGELFF
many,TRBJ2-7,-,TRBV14,TGTGCCAGCAGCCAAGAGCCAGCGGTAAGATCCTACGAGCAGTACTTC,CASSQEPAVRSYEQYF
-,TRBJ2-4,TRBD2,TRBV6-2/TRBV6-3,TGTGCCAGCAAGACTAGCGGGAGATGGGGGTCCAAAAACATTCAGTACTTC,CASKTSGRWGSKNIQYF
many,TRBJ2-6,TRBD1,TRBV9,TGTGCCAGCAGCCCCCAAGGACAGGGTACATTTACTGGGGCCAACGTCCTGACTTTC,CASSPQGQGTFTGANVLTF
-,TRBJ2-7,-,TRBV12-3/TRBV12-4,TGCGCCAGCAGTCCACATAGGGGGGATAACGAGCAGTACTTC,CASSPHRGDNEQYF
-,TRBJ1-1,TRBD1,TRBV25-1,TGTGCCAGTTCCGGACAGGGAACTATGAACACTGAAGCTTTCTTT,CASSGQGTMNTEAFF
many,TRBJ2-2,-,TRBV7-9,TGTGCCAGCAGCTCTTCGTGGGAATCGGTCACCGGGGAGCTGTTTTTT,CASSSSWESVTGELFF
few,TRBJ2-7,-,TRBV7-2,TGTGCCAGCAGCTTATTGCACGGACCCTACGAGCAGTACTTC,CASSLLHGPYEQYF
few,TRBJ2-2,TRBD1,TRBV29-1,TGCAGCGTTGAAGCCTCCAGGGGGTCAACCGGGGAGCTGTTTTTT,CSVEASRGSTGELFF
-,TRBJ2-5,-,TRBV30,TGTGCCTGGAGTGTAAGGGTCTGGCCTCCGACCCAAGAGACCCAGTACTTC,CAWSVRVWPPTQETQYF
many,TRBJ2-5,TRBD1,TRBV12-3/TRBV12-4,TGTGCCAGCAGTGCAGACAGGGGGCGCGGGGAGACCCAGTACTTC,CASSADRGRGETQYF
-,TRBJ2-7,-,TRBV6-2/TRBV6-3,TGTGCCAGCAGTCCACGGGCTAGTTACAGGCTGACCTACGAGCAGTACTTC,CASSPRASYRLTYEQYF
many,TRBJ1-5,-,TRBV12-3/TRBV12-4,TGTGCCAGCAGTTTTTTTGGTCAGCCCCAGCATTTT,CASSFFGQPQHF
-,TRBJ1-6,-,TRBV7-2,TGTGCCAGCAGCTCCGGACCTAATTCACCCCTCCACTTT,CASSSGPNSPLHF
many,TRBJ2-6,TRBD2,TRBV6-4,TGTGCCACCCATGACCCGGGACTAGCTTCGCCCTCTGGGGCCAACGTCCTGACTTTC,CATHDPGLASPSGANVLTF
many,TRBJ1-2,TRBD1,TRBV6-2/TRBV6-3,TGTGCCAGCAGTTACGTGACAGGGGATTGGTATTCTACCTATGGCTACACCTTC,CASSYVTGDWYSTYGYTF
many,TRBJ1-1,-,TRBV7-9,TGTGCCAGCAGCCACGGACAGCGGAACACTGAAGCTTTCTTT,CASSHGQRNTEAFF
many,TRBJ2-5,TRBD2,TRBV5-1,TGCGCCAGCAGCCACGGAAGGGCCTCCAGGGCGGGAGTGGGAGAGACCCAGTACTTC,CASSHGRASRAGVGETQYF
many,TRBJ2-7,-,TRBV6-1,TGTGCCAGCAGCCCCCGACAGTTCTACGAGCAGTACTTC,CASSPRQFYEQYF
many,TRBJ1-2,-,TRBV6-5,TGTGCCAGCAGTTACGACGACCTCTATGGCTACACCTTC,CASSYDDLYGYTF
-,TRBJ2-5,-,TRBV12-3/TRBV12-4,TGTGCCACGAGCGTCAGTCCTAAAGAGACCCAGTACTTC,CATSVSPKETQYF
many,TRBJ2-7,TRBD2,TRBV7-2,TGTGCCAGCAGCCGAGGACTAGCGGGAGATTACGAGCAGTACTTC,CASSRGLAGDYEQYF
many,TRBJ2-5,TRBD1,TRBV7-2,TGTGCCAGCAGGCCGGTCGGACAGGGAAGGAAAGAGACCCAGTACTTC,CASRPVGQGRKETQYF
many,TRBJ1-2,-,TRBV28,TGTGCCAGCAGTATTAGCTGGGACGGCAATGGCTACACCTTC,CASSISWDGNGYTF
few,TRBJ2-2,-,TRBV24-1,TGTGCCACCAGCGGACCAGGCGGGACCGGGGAGCTGTTTTTT,CATSGPGGTGELFF
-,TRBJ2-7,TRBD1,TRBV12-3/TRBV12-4,TGTGCCAGTTCCGCCACAGGGGGGTCCTACGAGCAGTACTTC,CASSATGGSYEQYF